This T cell receptor beta chain was found in a study of CD8+CD57+ T cells in acquired aplastic anemia. Overall study: CD4+ and CD8+ cells, once sorted, gave DNA averaging approximately 3.3 ug. Healthy CD8+ samples averaged about 11.0 million reads.

About this clonotype: A much bigger clone sits one base away, suggesting this may be a read error.

CDR3 length: 14 amino acids. Deletions cut 0 bases from V and 6 bases from J, with 8 bases between. Germline V gene lookup returns CDR1 SSHAT and CDR2 FNYEAQ (reference sequence). Template material for TCR beta VDJ and CDR3 profiling consisted of genomic DNA. Each CDR3 protein is one row after TCRdb ran MiXCR on the reads. The sample consists of around 140,000 distinct CDR3 sequences, 40% to 45% of them appearing once. The chain has TRBV7-7 and TRBJ2-2; D unclear. Sequenced input: sorted CD4+, CD8+, or CD8+CD57+ T cells (not recorded which) from PBMCs. This sequence was found in a human donor in good health, serving as a control. The CDR3 loop reads CASSLAPSSGELFF. The CDR3, as DNA: TGTGCCAGCAGCTTAGCGCCGAGCTCCGGGGAGCTGTTTTTT. The full variable domain, with the rest looked up from reference TRBV7-7 and TRBJ2-2, is GAGVSQSPRYKVTKRGQDVTLRCDPISSHATLYWYQQALGQGPEFLTYFNYEAQPDKSGLPSDRFSAERPEGSISTLTIQRTEQRDSAMYRCASSLAPSSGELFFGEGSRLTVL.